The 12 T cell receptor beta chains listed next were all sequenced from one sample in a study of T cell changes during pregnancy in multiple sclerosis. Profiling relied on immunoSEQ multiplex PCR, and the TCRdb table lists in-frame clones only, not all of them. The sample has 35,000 to 45,000 clones, about 90% seen once. The sample here was CD4+ T cells from peripheral blood mononuclear cells, taken before pregnancy. These receptors were collected from a female donor with multiple sclerosis, enrolled in a pregnancy study.

The chain joins TRBV6-1 to TRBJ2-7; 9 nucleotides match TRBD1. Germline V gene data show CDR1 as MNHNS and CDR2 as SASEGT. The CDR3 runs to 16 residues. V was clipped by 1 base and J by 1 base; unmatched bases: 5. The CDR3 sequence is CASSEGSGTGSYEQYF. The CDR3 DNA sequence: TGTGCCAGCAGTGAAGGATCCGGGACAGGGTCCTACGAGCAGTACTTC.

The rearrangement joins TRBV4-2 to TRBJ2-3; 10 bases agree with TRBD2. The J segment lost 0 bases and the V segment lost 3 bases, leaving 0 bases of the junction unmatched. CDR3 length: 15 amino acids. Germline loops: CDR1 LGHNA, CDR2 YNFKEQ. The CDR3 region has the DNA TGTGCCAGCAGCCAGGGACTAGCGAGCACAGATACGCAGTATTTT. Its translation is CASSQGLASTDTQYF.

The rearrangement uses TRBV5-4 and TRBJ1-1, with a weak D call TRBD1 (5 bases). The V end was cut by 5 bases, the J end by 4 bases, with 21 bases between. There are 16 residues in the CDR3. Germline V gives CDR1 SGHNT, CDR2 YYREEE (reference sequence). The CDR3 sequence is CASRRAQGLGGTEAFF. DNA for the CDR3: TGTGCCAGCAGACGTGCTCAGGGTCTCGGGGGCACTGAAGCTTTCTTT.

The gene calls are TRBV7-3 and TRBJ1-1; no definite D call. CDR1 SGHTA and CDR2 FQGTGA come from the germline V gene. V was trimmed by 1 base and J by 4 bases, leaving 13 bases between them. There are 15 residues in the CDR3. The CDR3, as DNA: TGTGCCAGCAGCTTAAGTGGAGGGATAGGCACTGAAGCTTTCTTT. This gives the protein CASSLSGGIGTEAFF.

This clone was observed a single time. The chain uses TRBV19 and TRBJ2-3; a possible D gene is TRBD1 (5 bases). Trimming pared 0 bases from V and 8 bases from J, leaving 9 bases between. This CDR3 is built from 13 residues. Germline loops: CDR1 LNHDA, CDR2 SQIVND (reference sequence). CDR3 protein: CASSIELGPTQYF. The CDR3, as DNA: TGTGCCAGTAGTATAGAATTGGGGCCTACGCAGTATTTT.

This rearrangement joins TRBV9 to TRBJ1-4, with D possibly matching TRBD1 (5 bases). V was shortened by 3 bases and J by 0 bases, with 9 bases between the two germline ends. Looked up from germline, CDR1 is SGDLS and CDR2 is YYNGEE. The CDR3 spans 15 residues. The CDR3 spells CASSEQAATNEKLFF. The CDR3 bases are TGTGCCAGCAGCGAACAGGCAGCAACTAATGAAAAACTGTTTTTT.

The chain couples TRBV6-6 to TRBJ2-7, with TRBD2 identical over 11 bases. CDR3 length equals 14 residues. Germline V CDR1 and CDR2: MNHNY, SVGAGI (reference sequence). V was clipped by 6 bases and J by 2 bases; unmatched bases: 3. The CDR3 coding sequence is TGTGCCAGCAGCCTAGCGGGGGGAACCTACGAGCAGTACTTC. As protein: CASSLAGGTYEQYF.

The chain has TRBV9 and TRBJ2-5, with a possible D match to TRBD1 (6 bases). The V gene lost 3 bases and the J gene lost 1 base, with 10 bases spanning the gap. The germline CDR1 and CDR2 sequences are SGDLS and YYNGEE. The length of the CDR3 is 14 residues. The DNA for the CDR3 is TGTGCCAGCAGCGCGGTGGGGGCCCAAGAGACCCAGTACTTC. Amino acid sequence: CASSAVGAQETQYF.

The chain couples TRBV5-4 to TRBJ2-5; TRBD1 aligns across 10 bases. This CDR3 contains 16 residues. From germline, CDR1 is SGHNT and CDR2 YYREEE (reference sequence). The V and J ends lost 6 bases and 2 bases, in that order; junction bases with no gene match: 10. CDR3 region: CASMAPGQGLQETQYF. CDR3 coding DNA: TGTGCCAGCATGGCTCCGGGACAGGGGCTTCAAGAGACCCAGTACTTC.

The chain employs TRBV19 and TRBJ1-1; D is possibly TRBD1 (6 bases). The V and J ends lost 9 bases and 5 bases respectively, with 16 bases between them. The CDR3 has 13 amino acids. CDR1 is LNHDA, CDR2 SQIVND, per germline (reference sequence). The CDR3 nucleotides read TGTGCCAGCAGAGCGACAGGTCCAACTGAAGCTTTCTTT. This encodes CASRATGPTEAFF.

The chain couples TRBV18 to TRBJ1-2; tentatively, D is TRBD1 (6 bases). This CDR3 has 15 amino acids. Germline-derived CDR1 and CDR2 are KGHSH and LQKENI. V was shortened by 3 bases and J by 4 bases, with 15 bases between the two germline ends. The DNA for the CDR3 is TGTGCCAGCTCACCTGATCGGGGGGCGGTCTATGGCTACACCTTC. Translated: CASSPDRGAVYGYTF.

The chain carries TRBV7-6 and TRBJ2-7, with D possibly TRBD2 on 5 matching bases. Deletions cut 7 bases from V and 3 bases from J, with 19 bases between. This CDR3 spans 15 amino acids. CDR1 and CDR2 from the germline V gene are SGHVS and FNYEAQ. CDR3 amino acids: CASTSEPGSRYEQYF. The CDR3 nucleotides read TGTGCCAGCACCAGCGAGCCGGGGTCCCGCTACGAGCAGTACTTC.